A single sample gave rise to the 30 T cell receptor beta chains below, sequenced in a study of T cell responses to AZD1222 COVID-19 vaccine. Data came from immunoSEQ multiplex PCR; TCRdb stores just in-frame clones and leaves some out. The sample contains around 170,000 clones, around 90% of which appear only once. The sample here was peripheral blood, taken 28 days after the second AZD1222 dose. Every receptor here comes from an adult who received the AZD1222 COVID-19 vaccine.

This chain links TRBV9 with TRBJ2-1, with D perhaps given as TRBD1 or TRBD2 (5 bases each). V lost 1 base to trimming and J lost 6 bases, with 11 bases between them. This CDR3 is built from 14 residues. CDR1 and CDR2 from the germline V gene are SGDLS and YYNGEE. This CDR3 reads CASSVLGLANEQFF. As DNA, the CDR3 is TGTGCCAGCAGCGTACTGGGGCTAGCCAATGAGCAGTTCTTC.

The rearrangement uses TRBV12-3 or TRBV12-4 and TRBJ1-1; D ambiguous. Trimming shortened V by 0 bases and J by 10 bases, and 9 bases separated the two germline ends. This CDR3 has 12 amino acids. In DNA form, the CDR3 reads TGTGCCAGCAGTTTAGCAAAGACACCAGCTTTCTTT. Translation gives CASSLAKTPAFF.

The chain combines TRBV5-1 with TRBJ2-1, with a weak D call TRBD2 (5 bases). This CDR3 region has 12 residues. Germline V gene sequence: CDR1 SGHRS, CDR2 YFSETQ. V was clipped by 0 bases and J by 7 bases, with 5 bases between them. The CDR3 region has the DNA TGCGCCAGCAGCTTGGGAGGGAATGAGCAGTTCTTC. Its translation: CASSLGGNEQFF.

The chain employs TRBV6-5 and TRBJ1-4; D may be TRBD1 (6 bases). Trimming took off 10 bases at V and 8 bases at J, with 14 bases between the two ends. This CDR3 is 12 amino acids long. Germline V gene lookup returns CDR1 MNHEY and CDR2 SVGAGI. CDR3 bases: TGTGCCACGAGGCGGGGGGCGGAAAAACTGTTTTTT. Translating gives CATRRGAEKLFF.

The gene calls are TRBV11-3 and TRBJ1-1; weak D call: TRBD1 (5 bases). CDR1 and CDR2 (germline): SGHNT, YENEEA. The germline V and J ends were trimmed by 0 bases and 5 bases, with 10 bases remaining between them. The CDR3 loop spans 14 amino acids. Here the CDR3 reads CASSLEGRETEAFF. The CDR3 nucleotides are TGTGCCAGCAGCTTAGAAGGCAGGGAAACTGAAGCTTTCTTT. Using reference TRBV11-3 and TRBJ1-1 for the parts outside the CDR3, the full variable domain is EAGVVQSPRYKIIEKKQPVAFWCNPISGHNTLYWYLQNLGQGPELLIRYENEEAVDDSQLPKDRFSAERLKGVDSTLKIQPAELGDSAVYLCASSLEGRETEAFFGQGTRLTVV.

CDR3 coding DNA: TGTGCCAGCAGCCGCGCCTCGGCAGGGAGGGCCTACGAGCAGTACTTC. It yields the protein CASSRASAGRAYEQYF. The chain combines TRBV7-2 with TRBJ2-7, with 7 bases aligning to TRBD2. Unmatched junction bases numbered 12, after V lost 5 bases and J lost 2 bases. Germline CDR1 SGHTA, CDR2 FQGNSA. The CDR3 has 16 residues. Full variable domain (missing parts from reference TRBV7-2 and TRBJ2-7): GAGVSQSPSNKVTEKGKDVELRCDPISGHTALYWYRQSLGQGLEFLIYFQGNSAPDKSGLPSDRFSAERTGGSVSTLTIQRTQQEDSAVYLCASSRASAGRAYEQYFGPGTRLTVT.

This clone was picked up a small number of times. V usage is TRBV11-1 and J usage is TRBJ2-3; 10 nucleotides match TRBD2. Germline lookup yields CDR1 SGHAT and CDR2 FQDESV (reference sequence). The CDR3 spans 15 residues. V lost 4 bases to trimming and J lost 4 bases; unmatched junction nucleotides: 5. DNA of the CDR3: TGTGCCAGCAGCTCCCGAGCGGGAGGGGCAGATACGCAGTATTTT. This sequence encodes CASSSRAGGADTQYF.

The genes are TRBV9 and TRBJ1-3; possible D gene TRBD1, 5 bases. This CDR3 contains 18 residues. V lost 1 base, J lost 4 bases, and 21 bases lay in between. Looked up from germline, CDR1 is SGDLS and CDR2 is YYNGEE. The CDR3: CASSVQGMGLLSGNTIYF. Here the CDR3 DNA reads TGTGCCAGCAGCGTACAGGGAATGGGACTTCTCTCCGGAAACACCATATATTTT.

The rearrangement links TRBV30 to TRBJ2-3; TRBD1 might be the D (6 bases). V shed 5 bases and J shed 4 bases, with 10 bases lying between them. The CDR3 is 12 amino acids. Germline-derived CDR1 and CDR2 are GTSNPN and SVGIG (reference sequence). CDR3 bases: TGTGCCTGGGCGCCAGGGGCAGATACGCAGTATTTT. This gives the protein CAWAPGADTQYF.

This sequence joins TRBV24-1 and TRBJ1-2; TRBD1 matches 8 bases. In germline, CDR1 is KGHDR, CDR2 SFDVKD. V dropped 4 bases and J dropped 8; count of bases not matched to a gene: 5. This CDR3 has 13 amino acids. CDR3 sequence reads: CATSEGQAWGYTF. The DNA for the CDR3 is TGTGCCACCAGTGAGGGACAGGCCTGGGGCTACACCTTC.

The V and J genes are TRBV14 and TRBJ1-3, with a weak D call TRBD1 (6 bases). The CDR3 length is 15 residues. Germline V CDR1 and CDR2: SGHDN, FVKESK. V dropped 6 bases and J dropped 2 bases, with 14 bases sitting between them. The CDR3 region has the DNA TGTGCCAGCAGTCGCTACGCAGGGGCTGGAAACACCATATATTTT. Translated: CASSRYAGAGNTIYF.

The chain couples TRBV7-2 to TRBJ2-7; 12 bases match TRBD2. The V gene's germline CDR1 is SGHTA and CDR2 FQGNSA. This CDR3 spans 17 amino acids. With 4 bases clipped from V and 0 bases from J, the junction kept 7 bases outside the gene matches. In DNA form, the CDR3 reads TGTGCCAGCAGCTCTTCGGGACTAGCGGGCGGCTCCTACGAGCAGTACTTC. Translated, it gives CASSSSGLAGGSYEQYF.

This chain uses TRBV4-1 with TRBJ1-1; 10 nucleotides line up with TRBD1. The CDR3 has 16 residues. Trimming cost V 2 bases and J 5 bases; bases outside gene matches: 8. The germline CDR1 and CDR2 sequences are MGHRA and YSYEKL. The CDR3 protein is CASSQRPGQGRTEAFF. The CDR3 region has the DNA TGCGCCAGCAGCCAACGACCGGGACAGGGGAGGACTGAAGCTTTCTTT.

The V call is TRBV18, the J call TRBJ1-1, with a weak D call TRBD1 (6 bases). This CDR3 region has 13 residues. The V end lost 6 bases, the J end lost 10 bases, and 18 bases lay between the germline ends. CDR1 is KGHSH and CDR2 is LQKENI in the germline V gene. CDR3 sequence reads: CASSASRQEPAFF. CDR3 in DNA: TGTGCCAGCTCTGCTTCCAGACAGGAACCAGCTTTCTTT.

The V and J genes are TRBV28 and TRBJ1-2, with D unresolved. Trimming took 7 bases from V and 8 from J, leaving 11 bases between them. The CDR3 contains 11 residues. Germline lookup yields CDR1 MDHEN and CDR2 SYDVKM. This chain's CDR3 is CASTSTAGYTF. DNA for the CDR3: TGTGCCAGCACTTCTACCGCGGGCTACACCTTC.

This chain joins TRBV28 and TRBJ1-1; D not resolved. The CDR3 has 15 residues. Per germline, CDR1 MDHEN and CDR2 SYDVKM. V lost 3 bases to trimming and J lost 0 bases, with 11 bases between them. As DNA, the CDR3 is TGTGCCAGCAGTTTGGGAGGAGTAATGAACACTGAAGCTTTCTTT. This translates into CASSLGGVMNTEAFF.

CDR3 in DNA: TGTGCCAGCAGCTTAGAGGGAGGGCCTCAAGATACGCAGTATTTT. Its translation: CASSLEGGPQDTQYF. The V and J genes are TRBV5-4 and TRBJ2-3; TRBD2 aligns across 7 bases. The CDR3 is 15 residues long. CDR1 and CDR2 (germline): SGHNT, YYREEE (reference sequence). Trimming cost V 2 bases and J 5 bases; bases outside gene matches: 8.

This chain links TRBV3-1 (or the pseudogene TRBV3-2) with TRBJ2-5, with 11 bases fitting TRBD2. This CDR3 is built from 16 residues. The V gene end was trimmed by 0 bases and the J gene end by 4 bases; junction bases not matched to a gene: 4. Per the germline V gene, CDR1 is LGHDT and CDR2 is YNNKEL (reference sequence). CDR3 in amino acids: CASSQDILAGGETQYF. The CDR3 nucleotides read TGTGCCAGCAGCCAAGATATCCTAGCGGGAGGAGAGACCCAGTACTTC.

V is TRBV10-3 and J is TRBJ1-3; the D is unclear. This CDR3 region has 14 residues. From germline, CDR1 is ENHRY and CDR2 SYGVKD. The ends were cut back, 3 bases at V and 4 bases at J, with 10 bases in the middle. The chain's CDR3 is CAISDLSSGNTIYF. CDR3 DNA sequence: TGTGCCATCAGTGATTTATCCTCCGGAAACACCATATATTTT.

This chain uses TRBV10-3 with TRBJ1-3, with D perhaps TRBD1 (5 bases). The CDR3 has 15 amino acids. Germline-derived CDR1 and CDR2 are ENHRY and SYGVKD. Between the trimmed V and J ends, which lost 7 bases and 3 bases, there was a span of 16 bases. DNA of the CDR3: TGTGCCATCATTTCGCGGGACCTGGGTGGAAACACCATATATTTT. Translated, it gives CAIISRDLGGNTIYF.

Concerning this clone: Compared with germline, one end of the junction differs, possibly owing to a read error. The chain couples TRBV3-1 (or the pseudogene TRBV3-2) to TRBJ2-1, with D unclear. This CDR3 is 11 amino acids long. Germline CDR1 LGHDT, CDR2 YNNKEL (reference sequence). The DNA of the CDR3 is TGTGCCAGCAGCCAAGATCTCAAATGGGTCTTC. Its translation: CASSQDLKWVF.

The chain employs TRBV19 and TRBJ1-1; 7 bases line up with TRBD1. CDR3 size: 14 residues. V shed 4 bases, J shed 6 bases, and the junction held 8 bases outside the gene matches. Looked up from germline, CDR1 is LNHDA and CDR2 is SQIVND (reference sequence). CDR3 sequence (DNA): TGTGCCAGTAGTAATACAGGGGTTGTCCCTGAAGCTTTCTTT. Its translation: CASSNTGVVPEAFF.

The CDR3: CASSPLPSYEQYF. CDR3 DNA sequence: TGTGCCAGCTCACCCCTCCCCTCCTACGAGCAGTACTTC. This chain uses TRBV18 with TRBJ2-7; D gene unclear. CDR1 is KGHSH and CDR2 is LQKENI in the germline V gene. V was trimmed by 3 bases and J by 0 bases, leaving 6 bases between them. The CDR3 totals 13 residues.

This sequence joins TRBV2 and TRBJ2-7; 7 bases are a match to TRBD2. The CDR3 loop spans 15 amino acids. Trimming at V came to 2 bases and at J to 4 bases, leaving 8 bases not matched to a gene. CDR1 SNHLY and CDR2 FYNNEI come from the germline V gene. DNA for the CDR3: TGTGCCAGCAGTGAAAGGGTTAGCGGGTATTACGAGCAGTACTTC. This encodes CASSERVSGYYEQYF.

DNA of the CDR3: TGTGCCAGCAGGGATTCTGGGGCCAACGTCCTGACTTTC. Protein product: CASRDSGANVLTF. This sequence joins TRBV14 and TRBJ2-6; D unclear. There are 13 residues in the CDR3. Trimming stripped 6 bases from V and 1 base from J, with 4 bases between. The germline V gene encodes CDR1 SGHDN and CDR2 FVKESK.

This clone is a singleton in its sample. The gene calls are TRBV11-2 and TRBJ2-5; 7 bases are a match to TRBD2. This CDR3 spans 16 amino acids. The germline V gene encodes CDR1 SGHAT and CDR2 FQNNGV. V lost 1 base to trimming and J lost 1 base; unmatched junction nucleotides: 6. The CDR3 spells CASSLGLLASQETQYF. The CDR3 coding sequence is TGTGCCAGCAGCTTAGGATTACTAGCGTCCCAAGAGACCCAGTACTTC. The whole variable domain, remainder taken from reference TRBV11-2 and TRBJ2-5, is EAGVAQSPRYKIIEKRQSVAFWCNPISGHATLYWYQQILGQGPKLLIQFQNNGVVDDSQLPKDRFSAERLKGVDSTLKIQPAKLEDSAVYLCASSLGLLASQETQYFGPGTRLLVL.

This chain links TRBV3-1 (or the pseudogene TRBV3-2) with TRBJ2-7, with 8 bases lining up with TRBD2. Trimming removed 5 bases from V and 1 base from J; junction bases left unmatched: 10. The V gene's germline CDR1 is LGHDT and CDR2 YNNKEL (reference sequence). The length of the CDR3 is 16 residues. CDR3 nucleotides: TGTGCCAGCAGCTTCCCCTTGGCGGGAGGTTCCTACGAGCAGTACTTC. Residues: CASSFPLAGGSYEQYF.

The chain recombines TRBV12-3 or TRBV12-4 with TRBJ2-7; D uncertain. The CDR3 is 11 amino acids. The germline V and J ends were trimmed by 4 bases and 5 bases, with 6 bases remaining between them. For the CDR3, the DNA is TGTGCCAGCAGTTCTAGACACGAGCAGTACTTC. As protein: CASSSRHEQYF.

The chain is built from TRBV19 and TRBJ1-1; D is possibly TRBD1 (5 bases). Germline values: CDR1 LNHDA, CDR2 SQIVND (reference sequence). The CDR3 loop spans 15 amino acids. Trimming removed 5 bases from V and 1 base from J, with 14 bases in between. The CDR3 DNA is TGTGCCAGTAGTTACCACGGGGCGGGGAACACTGAAGCTTTCTTT. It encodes CASSYHGAGNTEAFF.

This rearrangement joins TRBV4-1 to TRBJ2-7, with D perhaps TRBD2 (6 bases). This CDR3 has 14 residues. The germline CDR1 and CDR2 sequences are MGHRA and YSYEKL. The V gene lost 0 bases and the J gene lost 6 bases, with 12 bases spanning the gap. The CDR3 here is CASSQEPSVAEQYF. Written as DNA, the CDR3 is TGCGCCAGCAGCCAAGAGCCTAGCGTTGCCGAGCAGTACTTC.